This T cell receptor beta chain appears in the sequencing data of a study of blood T cell repertoires in COVID-19. Study at large: COVID-19 samples, acute and convalescent, were from the United States, Italy and Spain. Nucleic acid was either cDNA or gDNA, and it came from T cells, B-cell-depleted T cells, or PBMCs.

In germline, CDR1 is SGDLS, CDR2 YYNGEE. The CDR3 consists of 12 residues. Unmatched junction bases numbered 8, after V lost 7 bases and J lost 9 bases. Under the authors' procedure: By means of reference gene primer amplification, nucleated cell counts were estimated. The table came from immunoSEQ multiplex PCR; TCRdb's copy has only in-frame clones and leaves some out. Clone size and the V and J calls come from that table; the DNA yielded D and trimming. Among 95,000 to 150,000 clones listed, just under 80% were seen once. The chain combines TRBV9 with TRBJ2-7; 9 nucleotides line up with TRBD1. This TCR was sampled from a human donor in a cohort sampled during active COVID-19. The sequenced material came from peripheral blood. The CDR3 sequence: CASGQGFGVQYF. The CDR3 coding sequence is TGTGCCAGCGGACAGGGGTTCGGAGTGCAGTACTTC.